This T cell receptor beta chain appears in the sequencing data of a study of blood T cells in healthy people across ages. Study background: Per two T cells, about one barcoded beta molecule was captured through template switching. General study results and limits: Diversity estimates drawn from one million T cells were deemed underestimates.

The donors, all healthy, were Caucasians living in Russia, aged roughly 6 to 100. The ends lost 2 bases at V and 0 bases at J; junction bases unmatched: 10. The germline gives CDR1 MNHNY, CDR2 SVGAGI (reference sequence). The CDR3 extends over 18 amino acids. Alongside a J-beta primer mix, a sample-barcoded 5' primer served in a second PCR lasting roughly 7 to 11 cycles. TCRdb re-called the 5' RACE reads through MiXCR, storing one row per CDR3 protein. Counted here are 630,000 or so distinct CDR3 sequences, approximately 30% occurring once; the ten biggest clones make up 15% to 19%. There are many counts of this clonotype. As yet, its antigen is unknown.

The sample was blood. The sequence came from a woman over 75 in good health. The J gene is TRBJ1-2, the V gene TRBV6-6; 9 bases fit TRBD1. CDR3 in amino acids: CASSYPVLTGGTNYGYTF. The CDR3 bases are TGTGCCAGCAGTTACCCTGTCCTAACAGGGGGCACTAACTATGGCTACACCTTC.